These 6 T cell receptor delta chains were sequenced from one sample in a study of Vδ1+ human thymocytes (dated 2018 in TCRdb). The paper's findings and limits, for the study overall: In contrast to oligoclonal peripheral blood repertoires, thymic TRG and TRD repertoires appeared to be highly polyclonal with Gaussian CDR3 length distributions.

Sequenced using an Illumina MiSeq. RNA extraction was carried out with the RNeasy mini kit, and reverse transcription was then done using Superscript III. Multiplex PCR was used to generate CDR3 amplicons, with pooled V-gene forward primers and a constant-region reverse primer carrying Illumina adaptor overhangs. In TCRdb, clones were called once more from the public reads by CATT, and rows of identical DNA were later combined. The sample profile shows about 55,000 delta-chain clones; approximately 15% of them were found once. Clones ranked in the top ten supply about 0.5% of the sample. Their antigens remain unidentified. The sample consisted of Vdelta1+ gamma-delta thymocytes from the thymus. The sample's cell subset or site label, decoded: FACS-sorted CD3+ TCRalphabeta- TCRVdelta1+ TCRVdelta2- thymocytes. Receptors originate from a boy less than two years old who had congenital heart surgery.

The V gene is TRDV1, the J gene TRDJ1; D may be TRDD3 (6 bases). Germline V CDR1 and CDR2: TSWWSYY, QGS. The CDR3 extends over 16 amino acids. Trimming removed 6 bases at V and 0 bases at J, with 17 bases between. DNA of the CDR3: TGTGCTCTTGGCAAATCCTTCACTGGGCACACCGATAAACTCATCTTT. It encodes CALGKSFTGHTDKLIF.

As to this clone: One junction end does not reproduce the germline sequence, and a read error may be involved. The chain couples TRDV1 to TRDJ1; TRDD2 or TRDD3 may be the D gene (8 bases each). Germline CDR1 reads TSWWSYY; CDR2 reads QGS. The CDR3 spans 17 residues. The CDR3 bases are TGTGCTGTTGGGGATACTTCCTACTTGAGGACTTCCGATAAACTCATCTTT. Amino acid sequence: CAVGDTSYLRTSDKLIF.

This clone has more than one count but fewer than ten. The chain joins TRDV1 to TRDJ1, with 8 bases fitting TRDD3. This CDR3 comprises 16 residues. Unmatched junction bases numbered 13, after V lost 4 bases and J lost 6 bases. The germline CDR1 and CDR2 sequences are TSWWSYY and QGS. This chain's CDR3 is CALGVQFLGYDNKLIF. CDR3 DNA sequence: TGTGCTCTTGGGGTCCAATTCTTGGGATACGATAATAAACTCATCTTT.

J is TRDJ1 and V is TRDV1; 12 bases fit TRDD3. The CDR3 runs 17 residues. The J segment lost 0 bases and the V segment lost 4 bases, leaving 6 bases of the junction unmatched. Germline V gene data show CDR1 as TSWWSYY and CDR2 as QGS. For the CDR3, the DNA is TGTGCTCTTGGGGCTACTGGGGGATACCTTGACACCGATAAACTCATCTTT. This codes for CALGATGGYLDTDKLIF.

The V call is TRDV1, the J call TRDJ1; 7 nucleotides agree with TRDD3. This CDR3 comprises 20 residues. Germline loops: CDR1 TSWWSYY, CDR2 QGS. V shed 0 bases, J shed 1 base, and the junction held 17 bases outside the gene matches. CDR3 sequence reads: CALGELNKPTRLGGTDKLIF. The DNA of the CDR3 is TGTGCTCTTGGGGAACTTAATAAACCTACCCGGCTGGGGGGCACCGATAAACTCATCTTT.

This clone has only a few counts. The genes are TRDV1 and TRDJ1; 9 nucleotides align to TRDD3. The CDR3 covers 21 residues. Trimming took 3 bases from V and 0 from J; bases not matched to a gene: 20. Germline V CDR1 and CDR2: TSWWSYY, QGS. In DNA, the CDR3 is TGTGCTCTTGGGGATGCTAGGCCTCCCAGAGGGGGATACACCTACACCGATAAACTCATCTTT. Translation: CALGDARPPRGGYTYTDKLIF.